This TCR beta chain was sequenced for a study of T cells after yellow fever vaccination (dated by TCRdb to the late 2010s). About the study as a whole: The SMART-Seq v4 Ultra Low Input RNA kit was used to prepare libraries from fractions with low cell numbers. The cohort comprised two healthy male donors, one aged 18 to 30 and one aged 30 to 39 years. Bulk TCR alpha and beta repertoires were sequenced longitudinally to track T-cell clones before and after primary and booster YFV17D yellow fever vaccination. Blood samples were taken at several timepoints before and after primary and secondary immunization, and bulk PBMC replicates and cell subsets were isolated.

The sample's treatment or condition label, in plain terms: live attenuated yellow fever vaccine strain. At every blood-draw timepoint, two biological replicates of bulk PBMCs were collected. A standard Ficoll-Paque protocol was used to isolate PBMCs from peripheral blood. TriZol was used to extract RNA from bulk PBMCs, from CD4 and CD8 fractions, and from dextramer-positive and dextramer-negative fractions. This clonotype was counted many times. Its antigen specificity is not known. Per-base qualities were not stored, and no clone one base away is much larger. The run used an Illumina NovaSeq 6000. Synthesis of TCR cDNA relied on 5'RACE template switching, a step that introduced a universal primer site along with unique molecular identifiers. cDNA synthesis was primed from both the TCR alpha and TCR beta constant segments. Two PCR steps were used to amplify libraries, with sample barcodes and sequencing adapters being added in the second step. Sequencing of the libraries was done on either Illumina HiSeq 2500 (2x100 bp) or NovaSeq (2x150 bp). Turning to the authors' computational methods: MIGEC handled demultiplexing of reads and collapsing into UMI consensus sequences, while MiXCR performed V(D)J alignment. Using edgeR on replicate PBMC samples, clonotypes were called vaccine-responding if FDR was below 0.01 and the log2 fold change was above 5 up to day 15. Each bulk clonotype was labeled CD4 or CD8 based on which sequenced repertoire, CD4 or CD8, contained the clonotype at higher abundance. TCRdb's own reprocessing of the public reads used fastp at Q25 and MiXCR and kept productive beta chains. CDR3 protein duplicates are merged, each entry listing the most common genes and DNA. TCRdb's processing, not the study's, gives the V and J calls here. Within this sample are around 330,000 distinct CDR3 sequences, with approximately 3.9% of them counted one time only. Jointly, the top ten make up about a quarter of the sample.

Overall study results and their limits: Because abundant contaminating clonotypes from the bulk population could be contained in FACS-sorted repertoires, computational filtering was required. Most clones expanded after primary vaccination were re-detected after the booster (about 95% of CD4 and about nine tenths of CD8), suggesting broad memory maintenance. A small share of clonotypes was detected in both CD4 and CD8 compartments, with the overlap likely arising from convergent recombination. Compared with the primary T-cell response, the secondary T-cell response was weaker but faster, peaking on day 5 rather than day 15. Because the study included only a couple of donors, the extent to which the findings can be generalized is limited.

There are 18 amino acids in the CDR3, from cysteine to phenylalanine inclusive. Kept here is only the CDR3 DNA, which spans 54 bases and is read in frame from base 1. V is cut back by 4 bases and J by 1 base, with 12 bases in the junction unmatched. CDR1 and CDR2 (LGHDT, YNNKEL) derive from the germline V gene (reference sequence). The chain employs TRBV3-1 and TRBJ2-3; 9 nucleotides in the junction match TRBD1. This clonotype originated in a man between 18 and 35 years old who received the YFV17D yellow fever vaccine. Sequenced material: PBMCs, taken on the day of the yellow fever booster vaccination. CDR3 loop: CASSPRTGALGRTDTQYF. At the DNA level, the sequence is TGTGCCAGCAGCCCCAGGACAGGGGCATTGGGCCGCACAGATACGCAGTATTTT.